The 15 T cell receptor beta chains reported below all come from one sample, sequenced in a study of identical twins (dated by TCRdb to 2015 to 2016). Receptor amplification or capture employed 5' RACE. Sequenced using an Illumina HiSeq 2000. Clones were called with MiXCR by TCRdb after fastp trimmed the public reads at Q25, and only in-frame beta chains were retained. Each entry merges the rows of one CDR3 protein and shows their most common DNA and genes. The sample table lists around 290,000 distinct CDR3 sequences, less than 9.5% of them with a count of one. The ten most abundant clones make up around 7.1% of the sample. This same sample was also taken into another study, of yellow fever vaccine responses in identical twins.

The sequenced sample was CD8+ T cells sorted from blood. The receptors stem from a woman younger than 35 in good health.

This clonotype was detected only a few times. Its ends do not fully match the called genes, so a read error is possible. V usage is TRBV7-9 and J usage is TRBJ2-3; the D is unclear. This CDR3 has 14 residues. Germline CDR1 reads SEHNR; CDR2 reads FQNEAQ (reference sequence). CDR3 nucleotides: TGTGCCAGCAGCTTAGCCGGAAGCAAAGATACGCAGTATTTT. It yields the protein CASSLAGSKDTQYF.

CDR3 in DNA: TGTGCCAGCAGTCACGGGAGGGCCGTTGAGCAGTTCTTC. Translation gives CASSHGRAVEQFF. The chain is built from TRBV6-2 or TRBV6-3 and TRBJ2-1, with 8 bases lining up with TRBD2. From germline, CDR1 is MNHEY and CDR2 SVGEGT. This CDR3 spans 13 amino acids. J gave up 9 bases and V 5 bases, and 6 bases lay outside the gene matches.

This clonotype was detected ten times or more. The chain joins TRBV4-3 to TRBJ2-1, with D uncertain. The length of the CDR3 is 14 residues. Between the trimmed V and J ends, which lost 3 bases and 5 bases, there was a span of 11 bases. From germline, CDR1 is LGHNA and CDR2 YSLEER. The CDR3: CASSQGFLDNEQFF. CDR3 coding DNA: TGCGCCAGCAGCCAGGGGTTCCTGGACAATGAGCAGTTCTTC.

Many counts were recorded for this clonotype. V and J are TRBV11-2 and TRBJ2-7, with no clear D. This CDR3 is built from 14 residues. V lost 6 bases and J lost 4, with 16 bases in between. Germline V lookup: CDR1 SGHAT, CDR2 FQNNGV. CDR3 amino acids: CASRSTYSIYEQYF. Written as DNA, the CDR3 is TGTGCCAGCAGGTCCACGTACAGTATTTACGAGCAGTACTTC.

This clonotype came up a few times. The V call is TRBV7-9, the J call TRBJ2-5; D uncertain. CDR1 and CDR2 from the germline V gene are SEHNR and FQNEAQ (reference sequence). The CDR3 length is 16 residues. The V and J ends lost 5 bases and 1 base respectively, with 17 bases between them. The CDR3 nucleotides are TGTGCCAGCAGCCTGGACCGTAGAATTCTCCAAGAGACCCAGTACTTC. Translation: CASSLDRRILQETQYF.

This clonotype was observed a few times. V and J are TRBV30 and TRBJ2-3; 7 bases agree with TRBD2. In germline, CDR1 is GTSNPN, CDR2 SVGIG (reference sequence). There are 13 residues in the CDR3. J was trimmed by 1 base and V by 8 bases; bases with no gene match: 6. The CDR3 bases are TGTGCCACCGGGCGGGAGCGCACAGATACGCAGTATTTT. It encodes CATGRERTDTQYF.

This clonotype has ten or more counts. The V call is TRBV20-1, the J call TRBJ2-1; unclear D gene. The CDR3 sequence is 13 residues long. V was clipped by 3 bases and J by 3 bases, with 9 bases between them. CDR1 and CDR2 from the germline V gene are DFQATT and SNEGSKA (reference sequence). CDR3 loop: CSARSFGYNEQFF. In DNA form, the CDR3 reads TGCAGTGCTAGGTCTTTCGGCTACAATGAGCAGTTCTTC.

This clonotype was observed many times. The CDR3 loop reads CSARGSGDITDTQYF. The CDR3 DNA sequence: TGCAGTGCTAGAGGTAGCGGGGATATCACAGATACGCAGTATTTT. The chain carries TRBV20-1 and TRBJ2-3, with TRBD2 identical over 8 bases. V lost 1 base, J lost 2 bases, and 5 bases stayed unmatched. This CDR3 has 15 residues. Germline lookup yields CDR1 DFQATT and CDR2 SNEGSKA (reference sequence).

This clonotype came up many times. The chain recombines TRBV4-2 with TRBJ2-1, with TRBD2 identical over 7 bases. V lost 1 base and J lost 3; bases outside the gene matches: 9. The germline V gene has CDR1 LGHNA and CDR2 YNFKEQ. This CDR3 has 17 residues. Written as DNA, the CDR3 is TGTGCCAGCAGCCAAGTTTTAGGCGGGAGAGGCTACAATGAGCAGTTCTTC. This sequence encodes CASSQVLGGRGYNEQFF.

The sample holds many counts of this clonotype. The DNA of the CDR3 is TGTGCCAGCAGTTCCACCTGGGGCTCCTACGAGCAGTACTTC. It encodes CASSSTWGSYEQYF. The rearrangement uses TRBV2 and TRBJ2-7, with D hard to call. The CDR3 runs to 14 residues. Germline loops: CDR1 SNHLY, CDR2 FYNNEI. Trimming took off 5 bases at V and 0 bases at J, with 11 bases between the two ends.

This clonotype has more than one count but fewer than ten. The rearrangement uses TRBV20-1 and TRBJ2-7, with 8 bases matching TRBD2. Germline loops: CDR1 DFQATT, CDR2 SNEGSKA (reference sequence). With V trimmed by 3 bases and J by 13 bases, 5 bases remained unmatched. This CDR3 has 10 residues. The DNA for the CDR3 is TGCAGTGCTAGCTCGGGGGGGGACTACTTC. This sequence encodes CSASSGGDYF.

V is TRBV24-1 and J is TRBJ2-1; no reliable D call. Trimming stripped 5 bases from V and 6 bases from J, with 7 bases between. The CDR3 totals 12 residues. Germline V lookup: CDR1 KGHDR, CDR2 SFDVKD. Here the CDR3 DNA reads TGTGCCACCAGTGGGGCGGTCAATGAGCAGTTCTTC. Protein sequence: CATSGAVNEQFF.

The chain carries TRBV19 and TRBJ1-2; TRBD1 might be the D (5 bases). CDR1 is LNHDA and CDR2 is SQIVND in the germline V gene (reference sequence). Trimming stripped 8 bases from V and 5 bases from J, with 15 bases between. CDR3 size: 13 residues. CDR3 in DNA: TGTGCCAGTCGGGGACGGGAAGATTATGGCTACACCTTC. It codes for CASRGREDYGYTF. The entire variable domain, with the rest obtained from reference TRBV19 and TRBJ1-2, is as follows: DGGITQSPKYLFRKEGQNVTLSCEQNLNHDAMYWYRQDPGQGLRLIYYSQIVNDFQKGDIAEGYSVSREKKESFPLTVTSAQKNPTAFYLCASRGREDYGYTFGSGTRLTVV.

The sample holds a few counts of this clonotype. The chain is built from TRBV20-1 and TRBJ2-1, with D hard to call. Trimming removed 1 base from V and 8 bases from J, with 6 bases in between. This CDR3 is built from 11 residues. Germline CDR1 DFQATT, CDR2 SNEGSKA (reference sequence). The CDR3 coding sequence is TGCAGTGCTAGAGTGGGGTATGAGCAGTTCTTC. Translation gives CSARVGYEQFF.

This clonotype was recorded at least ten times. This CDR3 is CASSLRTGNTEAFF. DNA for the CDR3: TGTGCCAGCAGTCTCCGTACAGGGAACACTGAAGCTTTCTTT. The chain has TRBV12-3 or TRBV12-4 and TRBJ1-1; D possibly corresponds to TRBD1 (5 bases). This CDR3 is 14 amino acids long. The V and J ends lost 5 bases and 1 base respectively, with 11 bases between them.